The entry that follows covers one T cell receptor beta chain sequence. Its specificity is unknown. This sample is drawn from a study of cytomegalovirus exposure and HLA in healthy donors. The study's findings and limits: Per a prior analysis, the majority of TCR beta V segments were productive roughly 87% or roughly 30% of the time. It was confirmed in vitro that a few of the CMV-associated chains were specific for CMV antigens.

With 60 Vbeta and 13 Jbeta primers, the PCR was carried out. TCRdb's copy holds only in-frame clones and misses some; the assay was immunoSEQ multiplex PCR. The table includes 74,000 or so clones, 65% to 85% detected once. CDR1 and CDR2 from the germline V gene are KGHSH and LQKENI. V lost 6 bases and J 7 bases, leaving 7 bases between the germline ends. The length of the CDR3 is 11 residues. The clonotype originates from a woman aged 40 to 50 in good health and CMV-seropositive. Sequenced: PBMCs. The V and J genes are TRBV18 and TRBJ2-1; maybe TRBD2 (6 bases). This chain's CDR3 is CASSLANEQFF. The CDR3 DNA follows: TGTGCCAGCTCGCTAGCGAATGAGCAGTTCTTC.